This T cell receptor beta chain is from a study of T cells in Graves' hyperthyroidism and ophthalmopathy. Study-wide points: In blood, most of the thyroid clonotypes expanded above 0.001 were also present. With a median lead of roughly 6.8 months before onset, the model predicted ophthalmopathy. A 13 V-J signature model discriminated ophthalmopathy versus stable hyperthyroidism.

Germline CDR1 and CDR2: SGHTS and YDEGEE. Trimming cost V 3 bases and J 1 base, with 10 bases left between them. The CDR3 is 14 amino acids. This clonotype came up many times. Its antigen is undetermined. Template material for amplifying TCR beta CDR3 regions consisted of RNA transcripts. RT-PCR in the first round (using the HTBI primer set) targeted the TCR CDR3. Via MiXCR, TCRdb re-called the multiplex PCR reads, giving one row per CDR3 protein. The table lists 540,000 or so distinct CDR3 sequences, 46% of them singletons. The sample was peripheral blood or thyroid tissue (not recorded which). This clonotype was obtained from an adult woman with Graves' disease, either hyperthyroidism or ophthalmopathy (not recorded which). The chain couples TRBV5-8 to TRBJ2-5; D uncertain. The CDR3 here is CASSSRSTQETQYF. Written as DNA, the CDR3 is TGTGCCAGCAGCTCTCGGTCCACCCAAGAGACCCAGTACTTC. Full variable domain (missing parts from reference TRBV5-8 and TRBJ2-5): EAGVTQSPTHLIKTRGQQATLRCSPISGHTSVYWYQQALGLGLQFLLWYDEGEERNRGNFPPRFSGRQFPNYSSELNVNALELEDSALYLCASSSRSTQETQYFGPGTRLLVL.